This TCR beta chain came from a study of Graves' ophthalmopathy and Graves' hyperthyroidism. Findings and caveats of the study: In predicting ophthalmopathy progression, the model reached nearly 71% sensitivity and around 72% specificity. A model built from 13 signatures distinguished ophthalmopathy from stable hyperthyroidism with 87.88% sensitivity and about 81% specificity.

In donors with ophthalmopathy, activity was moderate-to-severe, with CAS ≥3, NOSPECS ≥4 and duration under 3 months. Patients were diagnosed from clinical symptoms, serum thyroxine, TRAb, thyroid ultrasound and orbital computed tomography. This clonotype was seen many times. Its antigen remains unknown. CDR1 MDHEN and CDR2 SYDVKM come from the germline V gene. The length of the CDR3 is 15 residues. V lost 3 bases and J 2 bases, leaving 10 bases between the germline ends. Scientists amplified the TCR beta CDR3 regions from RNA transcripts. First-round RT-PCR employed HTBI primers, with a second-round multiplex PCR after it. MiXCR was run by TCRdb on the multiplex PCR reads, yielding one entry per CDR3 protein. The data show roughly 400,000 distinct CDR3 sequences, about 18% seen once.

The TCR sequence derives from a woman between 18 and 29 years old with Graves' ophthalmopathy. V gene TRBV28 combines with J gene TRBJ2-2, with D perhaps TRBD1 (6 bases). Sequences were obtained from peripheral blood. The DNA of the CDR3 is TGTGCCAGCAGTTTTCCAGGGGACAACACCGGGGAGCTGTTTTTT. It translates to CASSFPGDNTGELFF.